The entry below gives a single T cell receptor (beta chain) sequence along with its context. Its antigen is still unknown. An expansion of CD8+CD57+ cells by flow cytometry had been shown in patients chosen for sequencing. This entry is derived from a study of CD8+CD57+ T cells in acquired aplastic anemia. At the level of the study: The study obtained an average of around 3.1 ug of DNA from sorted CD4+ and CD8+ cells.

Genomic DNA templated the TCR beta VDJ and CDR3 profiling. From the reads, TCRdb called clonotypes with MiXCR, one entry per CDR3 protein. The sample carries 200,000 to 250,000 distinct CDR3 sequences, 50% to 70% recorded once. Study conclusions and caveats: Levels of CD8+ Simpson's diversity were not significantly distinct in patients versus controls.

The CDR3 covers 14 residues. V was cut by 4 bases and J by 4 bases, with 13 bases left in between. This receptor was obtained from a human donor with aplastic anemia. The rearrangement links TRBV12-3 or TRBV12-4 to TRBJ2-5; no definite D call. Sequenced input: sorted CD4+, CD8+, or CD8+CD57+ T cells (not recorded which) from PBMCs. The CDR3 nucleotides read TGTGCCAGCAGTTCTATAGGGAATACAGAGACCCAGTACTTC. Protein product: CASSSIGNTETQYF.